This TCR beta chain was obtained from a study of response to subunit inactivated influenza vaccine. Study-level results: Researchers suggested that each seasonal influenza vaccination recruits few new T cells.

The table lists this clonotype with many counts. The target antigen is unknown. A single record per CDR3 protein comes from TCRdb applying MiXCR to the RT-PCR reads. This sample has about 530,000 distinct CDR3 sequences; about 12% occur once, and the top ten carry about 10%. This CDR3 is 12 amino acids long. Trimming took 5 bases from V and 0 from J, leaving 6 bases between them. Per germline, CDR1 SGHRS and CDR2 YFSETQ. The material sequenced was PBMCs from blood, taken on the day of vaccination. V gene TRBV5-1 combines with J gene TRBJ2-7; D is uncertain. This TCR was sampled from a man between 45 and 60 years old who received an inactivated influenza vaccine. CDR3 sequence reads: CASRANSYEQYF. DNA of the CDR3: TGCGCCAGCAGGGCTAACTCCTACGAGCAGTACTTC.